Shown below are 23 T cell receptor beta chains from a single sample sequenced in a study of cytomegalovirus exposure and HLA in healthy donors (dated by TCRdb to the late 2010s). The method was the immunoSEQ multiplex PCR assay. A mixture of 60 forward primers for TCR Vbeta segments and 13 reverse primers for TCR Jbeta segments was used in the multiplex PCR. Imported from immuneACCESS, the table was reduced by TCRdb to in-frame sequences with V and J called. These copies leave out some clones; in studies compared against another copy, an unresolved V gene accounts for under half, and the cause of the remainder is not known. The sample records approximately 79,000 clones, 74% of which are singletons. The leading ten clones occupy 7.5% to 9.5% of the sample. Material for sequencing was PBMCs. The receptors originated from a man aged 35-49 years in good health and CMV-seropositive.

The V and J genes are TRBV6-1 and TRBJ1-1; D might be TRBD1 (6 bases). V lost 7 bases, J lost 3 bases, and 6 bases lay in between. The CDR3 has 11 residues. Germline V gene sequence: CDR1 MNHNS, CDR2 SASEGT. CDR3 nucleotides: TGTGCCAGCAACAGGGACACTGAAGCTTTCTTT. Its translation: CASNRDTEAFF.

The chain carries TRBV28 and TRBJ2-6; possibly TRBD2 for D (5 bases). Germline V gene sequence: CDR1 MDHEN, CDR2 SYDVKM. The CDR3 loop spans 16 amino acids. V lost 6 bases and J lost 0, with 12 bases in between. The CDR3 bases are TGTGCCAGCAGGGATAGCGTCCGCTCTGGGGCCAACGTCCTGACTTTC. Translating gives CASRDSVRSGANVLTF. Combining the CDR3 with reference TRBV28 and TRBJ2-6 gives the whole variable domain DVKVTQSSRYLVKRTGEKVFLECVQDMDHENMFWYRQDPGLGLRLIYFSYDVKMKEKGDIPEGYSVSREKKERFSLILESASTNQTSMYLCASRDSVRSGANVLTFGAGSRLTVL.

The chain combines TRBV2 with TRBJ2-1, with a tentative D call TRBD2 (5 bases). V was clipped by 3 bases and J by 7 bases, with 7 bases between them. The CDR3 spans 12 residues. Germline V gene sequence: CDR1 SNHLY, CDR2 FYNNEI. The CDR3, as DNA: TGTGCCAGCAGTGAGTGGAGGAATGAGCAGTTCTTC. Translated, it gives CASSEWRNEQFF.

J is TRBJ2-1 and V is TRBV15, with 12 bases fitting TRBD2. Germline lookup yields CDR1 LNHNV and CDR2 YYDKDF (reference sequence). With 5 bases clipped from V and 8 bases from J, the junction kept 13 bases outside the gene matches. This CDR3 region has 17 residues. CDR3 in DNA: TGTGCCACCAGCTCCCGAGTGGCTAGCGGGAGGGGGGATGAGCAGTTCTTC. Residues: CATSSRVASGRGDEQFF.

V is TRBV5-1 and J is TRBJ2-1; D might be TRBD1 (5 bases). The germline gives CDR1 SGHRS, CDR2 YFSETQ. The CDR3 consists of 16 residues. In DNA, the CDR3 is TGCCCAAGAGTCAGGGTGGTTCTAAACTCCTACAATGAGCAGTTCTTC. Translating it yields CPRVRVVLNSYNEQFF.

The table lists this clone with a few counts. This sequence joins TRBV9 and TRBJ2-3; D may be TRBD1 (7 bases). Germline CDR1 is SGDLS and CDR2 is YYNGEE. This CDR3 spans 12 amino acids. The V end lost 3 bases, the J end lost 8 bases, and 10 bases lay between the germline ends. This CDR3 is CASSGQGGTQYF. The CDR3 nucleotides are TGTGCCAGCAGCGGGCAGGGGGGTACGCAGTATTTT.

The genes are TRBV11-2 and TRBJ1-5, with 7 bases matching TRBD1. The CDR3 extends over 15 amino acids. V shed 4 bases, J shed 6 bases, and the junction held 9 bases outside the gene matches. CDR1 and CDR2 (germline): SGHAT, FQNNGV. CDR3 nucleotide sequence: TGTGCCAGCAGCTCCGGGGCAGGGGGAACTCAGCCCCAGCATTTT. This codes for CASSSGAGGTQPQHF.

This rearrangement joins TRBV29-1 to TRBJ1-4; 9 bases agree with TRBD1. The CDR3 spans 15 residues. Germline V lookup: CDR1 SQVTM, CDR2 ANQGSEA. The trim removed 4 bases at V and 2 bases at J, leaving 5 bases unmatched. The CDR3 loop is CSVADRGVTNEKLFF. As DNA, the CDR3 is TGCAGCGTTGCCGACAGGGGGGTGACTAATGAAAAACTGTTTTTT.

J is TRBJ1-1 and V is TRBV9, with 10 bases identical to TRBD1. V dropped 4 bases and J dropped 0; count of bases not matched to a gene: 3. Germline V gives CDR1 SGDLS, CDR2 YYNGEE. The CDR3 sequence is 15 residues long. DNA for the CDR3: TGTGCCAGCAGCACTGGACAGGGGGTGAACACTGAAGCTTTCTTT. Translated, it gives CASSTGQGVNTEAFF.

The rearrangement joins TRBV2 to TRBJ2-3; weak D call: TRBD1 (5 bases). The germline V gene encodes CDR1 SNHLY and CDR2 FYNNEI. CDR3 length: 16 amino acids. Trimming cost V 0 bases and J 4 bases, with 14 bases left between them. DNA for the CDR3: TGTGCCAGCAGTGAAGCGTTTGGGGCGTTGGCAGATACGCAGTATTTT. This sequence encodes CASSEAFGALADTQYF.

CDR3 sequence: CASSLGSLMNTEAFF. CDR3 sequence (DNA): TGCGCCAGCAGCTTGGGATCACTCATGAACACTGAAGCTTTCTTT. The chain carries TRBV5-1 and TRBJ1-1; the D is unclear. CDR3 size: 15 residues. V lost 0 bases to trimming and J lost 0 bases, with 9 bases between them. Germline CDR1 and CDR2: SGHRS and YFSETQ.

CDR3 residues: CAISVFDEQFF. DNA for the CDR3: TGTGCCATCAGTGTTTTCGATGAGCAGTTCTTC. The chain uses TRBV10-3 and TRBJ2-1; D not certain. The germline V and J ends were trimmed by 4 bases and 8 bases, with 6 bases remaining between them. This CDR3 has 11 amino acids. Germline values: CDR1 ENHRY, CDR2 SYGVKD.

This clone has just a few counts. As DNA, the CDR3 is TGTGCCAGCAGCACCCGACAGGCCTCTGGAAACACCATATATTTT. It translates to CASSTRQASGNTIYF. V usage is TRBV7-2 and J usage is TRBJ1-3; the D gene is possibly TRBD1 (6 bases). Germline lookup yields CDR1 SGHTA and CDR2 FQGNSA. Deletions cut 5 bases from V and 0 bases from J, with 11 bases between. The length of the CDR3 is 15 residues.

The chain carries TRBV4-3 and TRBJ1-1; D ambiguous. Trimming removed 2 bases at V and 4 bases at J, with 14 bases between. Germline CDR1 and CDR2: LGHNA and YSLEER. The CDR3 is made up of 15 amino acids. This CDR3 is CASSQLPLESTEAFF. In DNA, the CDR3 is TGCGCCAGCAGCCAACTCCCTCTCGAGAGCACTGAAGCTTTCTTT.

Comment on this clone: The same CDR3 also results from other DNA sequences found in this sample. V gene TRBV19 combines with J gene TRBJ2-5; TRBD1 matches at 10 bases. CDR3 size: 14 residues. Germline-derived CDR1 and CDR2 are LNHDA and SQIVND (reference sequence). V lost 6 bases to trimming and J lost 5 bases; unmatched junction nucleotides: 6. In nucleotides, the CDR3 is TGTGCCAGTAGAGACAGGGGGCGCGGGGAGACCCAGTACTTC. It yields the protein CASRDRGRGETQYF.

The rearrangement uses TRBV5-4 and TRBJ1-1; D not certain. The CDR3 is 15 amino acids. The germline V gene has CDR1 SGHNT and CDR2 YYREEE (reference sequence). V lost 1 base and J lost 0, with 10 bases in between. The CDR3 protein is CASSLNAGLNTEAFF. The CDR3 DNA follows: TGTGCCAGCAGCTTGAACGCGGGCTTGAACACTGAAGCTTTCTTT.

This clone was detected only once. The chain links TRBV28 to TRBJ1-5; D gene uncertain. The CDR3 covers 14 residues. Trimming stripped 4 bases from V and 3 bases from J, with 10 bases between. CDR1 is MDHEN and CDR2 is SYDVKM in the germline V gene. The CDR3 sequence: CASSYPQANQPQHF. In DNA form, the CDR3 reads TGTGCCAGCAGTTATCCCCAGGCCAATCAGCCCCAGCATTTT.

This clone showed up just a few times. The chain recombines TRBV11-3 with TRBJ2-2; 9 nucleotides match TRBD1. Unmatched junction bases numbered 8, after V lost 3 bases and J lost 6 bases. The CDR3 contains 16 residues. Germline CDR1 and CDR2: SGHNT and YENEEA. Here the CDR3 reads CASSFPGQGGSGELFF. CDR3 DNA sequence: TGTGCCAGCAGCTTCCCGGGACAGGGCGGCTCCGGGGAGCTGTTTTTT.

V gene TRBV10-3 combines with J gene TRBJ1-2, with 8 bases aligning to TRBD1. Looked up from germline, CDR1 is ENHRY and CDR2 is SYGVKD. V lost 6 bases, J lost 5 bases, and 26 bases stayed unmatched. CDR3 length equals 20 residues. The CDR3 reads CAIRPTLSGGMGENGYGYTF. The CDR3 DNA is TGTGCCATCAGGCCCACACTCTCAGGGGGCATGGGAGAAAACGGTTATGGCTACACCTTC.

The chain is built from TRBV10-3 and TRBJ2-7; 7 bases are shared with TRBD1. The CDR3 extends over 14 amino acids. The junction had 5 bases not matched to a gene; V was cut back by 6 bases and J by 0 bases. CDR1 is ENHRY, CDR2 SYGVKD, per germline. CDR3 sequence (DNA): TGTGCCATCAGCACGGGACAGTACTCCTACGAGCAGTACTTC. Its protein is CAISTGQYSYEQYF.

This clone was found a few times. This sequence joins TRBV6-1 and TRBJ1-1, with TRBD1 identical over 7 bases. CDR1 is MNHNS and CDR2 is SASEGT in the germline V gene. V dropped 8 bases and J dropped 0; count of bases not matched to a gene: 9. The CDR3 runs 15 residues. CDR3 in DNA: TGTGCCAGCTCCGGGACAGCGGGCATGAACACTGAAGCTTTCTTT. Translation: CASSGTAGMNTEAFF.

This clone was seen only a few times. The chain carries TRBV5-4 and TRBJ2-1; D may be TRBD2 (6 bases). The CDR3 sequence is 15 residues long. Germline loops: CDR1 SGHNT, CDR2 YYREEE (reference sequence). V was trimmed by 3 bases and J by 1 base, leaving 11 bases between them. For the CDR3, the DNA is TGTGCCAGCAGCTCAGCAGGGAGGTCCTACAATGAGCAGTTCTTC. It specifies CASSSAGRSYNEQFF.

The table lists this clone with a count of one. The chain joins TRBV20-1 to TRBJ2-5; 9 positions agree with TRBD1. J was trimmed by 6 bases and V by 8 bases; bases with no gene match: 4. Germline V lookup: CDR1 DFQATT, CDR2 SNEGSKA (reference sequence). The CDR3 is 11 residues long. The CDR3: CSPGQGQTQYF. CDR3 bases: TGCAGTCCGGGACAGGGACAGACCCAGTACTTC.